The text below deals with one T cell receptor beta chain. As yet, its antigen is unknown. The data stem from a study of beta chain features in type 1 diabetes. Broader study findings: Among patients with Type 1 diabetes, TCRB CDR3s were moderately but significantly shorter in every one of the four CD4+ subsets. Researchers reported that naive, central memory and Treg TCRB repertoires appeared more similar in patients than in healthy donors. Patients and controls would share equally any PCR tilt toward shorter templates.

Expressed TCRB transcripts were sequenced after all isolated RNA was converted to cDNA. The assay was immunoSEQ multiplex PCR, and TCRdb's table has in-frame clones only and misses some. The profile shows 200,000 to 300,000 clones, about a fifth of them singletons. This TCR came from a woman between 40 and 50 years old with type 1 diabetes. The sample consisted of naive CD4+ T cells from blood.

CDR3 amino acids: CASSQVGAEQGDDGYTF. DNA for the CDR3: TGTGCCAGCAGCCAGGTGGGGGCTGAACAGGGGGATGATGGCTACACCTTC. The chain uses TRBV4-2 and TRBJ1-2, with TRBD1 identical over 8 bases. The V segment lost 3 bases and the J segment 6 bases; nucleotides outside the gene matches: 15. The CDR3 spans 17 residues. The germline CDR1 and CDR2 sequences are LGHNA and YNFKEQ.